The 29 T cell receptor beta chains given below trace back to one sample, sequenced in a study of blood T cell repertoires in COVID-19. Some clones are missing from TCRdb's copy, which holds only in-frame ones; the method was immunoSEQ multiplex PCR. The sample holds about 240,000 clones; roughly 80% are singletons and the top ten take around 12%. Specimen: peripheral blood. The receptors shown here come from a woman aged 55 to 70 with active or convalescent COVID-19.

V usage is TRBV19 and J usage is TRBJ1-3, with 7 bases aligning to TRBD1. CDR1 is LNHDA and CDR2 is SQIVND in the germline V gene (reference sequence). V lost 4 bases, J lost 0 bases, and 3 bases stayed unmatched. CDR3 length: 15 residues. CDR3 region: CASSKTGFSGNTIYF. CDR3 bases: TGTGCCAGTAGTAAGACAGGGTTCTCTGGAAACACCATATATTTT.

The CDR3 loop reads CASSFQGWETQYF. The CDR3 bases are TGTGCCAGCAGTTTCCAGGGCTGGGAGACCCAGTACTTC. The rearrangement links TRBV2 to TRBJ2-5, with D maybe TRBD1 (5 bases). Looked up from germline, CDR1 is SNHLY and CDR2 is FYNNEI. Trimming removed 5 bases at V and 5 bases at J, with 12 bases between. The CDR3 covers 13 residues.

The table lists this clone with a few counts. This rearrangement joins TRBV27 to TRBJ1-1, with 7 bases aligning to TRBD1. J was trimmed by 2 bases and V by 6 bases; bases with no gene match: 6. This CDR3 contains 14 residues. Per the germline V gene, CDR1 is MNHEY and CDR2 is SMNVEV (reference sequence). The CDR3: CASSTRQGNTEAFF. CDR3 DNA sequence: TGTGCCAGCAGCACCCGACAGGGTAACACTGAAGCTTTCTTT.

This chain connects TRBV4-1 to TRBJ2-5; maybe TRBD1 (5 bases). CDR1 is MGHRA and CDR2 is YSYEKL in the germline V gene. This CDR3 comprises 13 residues. V was pared by 4 bases and J by 5 bases, with 11 bases between. This chain's CDR3 is CASSLTPGETQYF. The DNA for the CDR3 is TGCGCCAGCAGCCTTACCCCAGGGGAGACCCAGTACTTC.

A few counts support this clone. The J gene is TRBJ2-2, the V gene TRBV4-1; weak D call: TRBD1 (6 bases). Germline V lookup: CDR1 MGHRA, CDR2 YSYEKL. This CDR3 is built from 15 residues. Trimming removed 4 bases from V and 5 bases from J, with 14 bases in between. CDR3 in amino acids: CASSPLLRGTGELFF. In DNA, the CDR3 is TGCGCCAGCAGCCCCCTGTTGAGGGGGACCGGGGAGCTGTTTTTT.

The chain uses TRBV6-2 or TRBV6-3 and TRBJ1-5; D ambiguous. CDR1 is MNHEY, CDR2 SVGEGT, per germline. The CDR3 length is 17 residues. Trimming stripped 3 bases from V and 2 bases from J, with 17 bases between. CDR3 sequence: CASSYSPERSGNQPQHF. CDR3 coding DNA: TGTGCCAGCAGTTATAGCCCTGAGCGGTCGGGCAATCAGCCCCAGCATTTT.

This chain links TRBV6-5 with TRBJ1-3; D is unclear. The CDR3 loop spans 16 amino acids. The V and J ends lost 2 bases and 0 bases respectively, with 11 bases between them. Germline V CDR1 and CDR2: MNHEY, SVGAGI. The DNA of the CDR3 is TGTGCCAGCAGTTACATGAGAGCGAGCTCTGGAAACACCATATATTTT. Amino acid sequence: CASSYMRASSGNTIYF.

The CDR3 loop reads CASSHGTGGSYGYTF. In DNA form, the CDR3 reads TGTGCCAGCAGCCACGGGACAGGGGGCAGCTATGGCTACACCTTC. The chain carries TRBV3-1 (or the pseudogene TRBV3-2) and TRBJ1-2; 12 bases agree with TRBD1. Trimming at V came to 3 bases and at J to 4 bases, leaving 3 bases not matched to a gene. This CDR3 spans 15 amino acids. The germline gives CDR1 LGHDT, CDR2 YNNKEL (reference sequence).

This clone was picked up a small number of times. The rearrangement joins TRBV18 to TRBJ1-2; tentatively, D is TRBD1 (5 bases). The CDR3 contains 18 residues. Trimming cost V 2 bases and J 6 bases, with 25 bases left between them. Germline V gene lookup returns CDR1 KGHSH and CDR2 LQKENI. For the CDR3, the DNA is TGTGCCAGCTCACCAGACAAAAGCGTAGGCACCTTGGGGCATGGCTACACCTTC. Protein sequence: CASSPDKSVGTLGHGYTF.

In nucleotides, the CDR3 is TGTGCCAGCTGGGCACGGGACAGAGATTTAACCCTCCACTTT. Residues: CASWARDRDLTLHF. V and J are TRBV6-6 and TRBJ1-6; 7 positions match TRBD1. Germline V gene lookup returns CDR1 MNHNY and CDR2 SVGAGI (reference sequence). The trim removed 8 bases at V and 14 bases at J, leaving 15 bases unmatched. This CDR3 is 14 amino acids long.

The chain couples TRBV2 to TRBJ1-5; 8 bases map to TRBD1. The trim removed 2 bases at V and 4 bases at J, leaving 4 bases unmatched. CDR1 SNHLY and CDR2 FYNNEI come from the germline V gene. The CDR3 sequence is 15 residues long. In DNA, the CDR3 is TGTGCCAGCAGTGAAATCAGGGGGCCTAATCAGCCCCAGCATTTT. Translated: CASSEIRGPNQPQHF.

The chain recombines TRBV7-9 with TRBJ1-2; D unresolved. The germline V and J ends were trimmed by 1 base and 6 bases, with 3 bases remaining between them. The CDR3 length is 11 residues. Germline CDR1 and CDR2: SEHNR and FQNEAQ (reference sequence). CDR3 protein: CASSLGHGYTF. CDR3 coding DNA: TGTGCCAGCAGCTTAGGGCATGGCTACACCTTC.

The gene calls are TRBV5-1 and TRBJ1-2; D unclear. This CDR3 is built from 13 residues. V lost 3 bases to trimming and J lost 1 base, with 7 bases between them. The V gene's germline CDR1 is SGHRS and CDR2 YFSETQ. CDR3 coding DNA: TGCGCCAGCAGCTCGGGGATTAACTATGGCTACACCTTC. Translating gives CASSSGINYGYTF.

The table lists this clone with a few counts. The rearrangement joins TRBV27 to TRBJ2-2; D is unclear. The CDR3 is 13 amino acids. Trimming took 4 bases from V and 5 from J, leaving 8 bases between them. Germline V gives CDR1 MNHEY, CDR2 SMNVEV (reference sequence). CDR3 DNA: TGTGCCAGCAGTTCGAGCCGGACCGGGGAGCTGTTTTTT. Protein sequence: CASSSSRTGELFF.

The sample holds one count of this clone. The J gene is TRBJ1-1, the V gene TRBV21-1; the DNA was not compared with TRBD1, the D call given in the table. TRBV21-1 is a recognized pseudogene. The CDR3 contains 15 residues. In nucleotides, the CDR3 is TGTGCCAGCAGCTCCCGGGACAGGGGGCATGCTGAAGCTTTCTTT. Translating gives CASSSRDRGHAEAFF.

Notes on this clone: Germline and junction disagree at one end, which may indicate a read error. The chain is built from TRBV19 and TRBJ1-4; D ambiguous. Per the germline V gene, CDR1 is LNHDA and CDR2 is SQIVND (reference sequence). The CDR3 contains 15 residues. The CDR3 DNA sequence: TGTGCCAGCAGTACCACGGGAGGAACTAATGAAAAACTGTTTTTT. Translation: CASSTTGGTNEKLFF.

The chain uses TRBV7-9 and TRBJ1-4; tentative D call: TRBD1 (6 bases). Germline CDR1 SEHNR, CDR2 FQNEAQ (reference sequence). V lost 3 bases, J lost 2 bases, and 10 bases lay in between. The CDR3 length is 15 residues. CDR3: CASSLGARTNEKLFF. The CDR3, as DNA: TGTGCCAGCAGCTTGGGGGCTCGCACTAATGAAAAACTGTTTTTT.

This rearrangement joins TRBV10-1 to TRBJ1-1; the D is unclear. The CDR3 covers 13 residues. The germline V and J ends were trimmed by 4 bases and 1 base, with 7 bases remaining between them. Germline CDR1 and CDR2: WNHNN and SYGVQD (reference sequence). DNA for the CDR3: TGCGCCAGCAGTGGACAAAGGAACACTGAAGCTTTCTTT. This gives the protein CASSGQRNTEAFF.

The V call is TRBV7-3, the J call TRBJ1-2, with TRBD1 identical over 7 bases. Germline CDR1 and CDR2: SGHTA and FQGTGA. The CDR3 contains 12 residues. With V trimmed by 3 bases and J by 7 bases, 2 bases remained unmatched. The CDR3 is CASSLTGFGYTF. The DNA for the CDR3 is TGTGCCAGCAGCTTGACAGGGTTTGGCTACACCTTC.

The chain has TRBV20-1 and TRBJ2-3; TRBD2 aligns across 8 bases. From germline, CDR1 is DFQATT and CDR2 SNEGSKA (reference sequence). This CDR3 has 15 residues. V lost 3 bases, J lost 2 bases, and 7 bases stayed unmatched. The CDR3, as DNA: TGCAGTGCTAGTCAGGGCGGGGGGTCCACAGATACGCAGTATTTT. It codes for CSASQGGGSTDTQYF.

The gene calls are TRBV7-3 and TRBJ1-1; D unresolved. Trimming left V 0 bases short and J 7 bases short, with 9 bases between. CDR3 size: 13 residues. Germline-derived CDR1 and CDR2 are SGHTA and FQGTGA. The CDR3 spells CASSLTPQVEAFF. DNA for the CDR3: TGTGCCAGCAGCTTAACCCCGCAGGTTGAAGCTTTCTTT.

The chain couples TRBV5-1 to TRBJ1-3, with a tentative D call TRBD1 (5 bases). This CDR3 is built from 18 residues. The germline V and J ends were trimmed by 4 bases and 0 bases, with 20 bases remaining between them. Germline CDR1 reads SGHRS; CDR2 reads YFSETQ. This chain's CDR3 is CASSPWGDLLTSGNTIYF. In DNA form, the CDR3 reads TGCGCCAGCAGCCCATGGGGGGACCTACTCACCTCTGGAAACACCATATATTTT.

This clone was counted a single time. The CDR3 loop is CASSEEGQGNQPQHF. The CDR3 DNA follows: TGTGCCAGCAGTGAAGAGGGACAGGGAAATCAGCCCCAGCATTTT. V and J are TRBV2 and TRBJ1-5, with 9 bases that match TRBD1. This CDR3 region has 15 residues. The ends lost 1 base at V and 4 bases at J; junction bases unmatched: 2. Germline V gene lookup returns CDR1 SNHLY and CDR2 FYNNEI.

V gene TRBV6-1 combines with J gene TRBJ2-3, with TRBD1 as a possible D gene (5 bases). Germline V gene lookup returns CDR1 MNHNS and CDR2 SASEGT. The CDR3 sequence is 13 residues long. V lost 3 bases, J lost 1 base, and 5 bases lay in between. The CDR3 loop reads CASSDRGTDTQYF. For the CDR3, the DNA is TGTGCCAGCAGTGACAGGGGCACAGATACGCAGTATTTT.

The genes are TRBV6-5 and TRBJ2-3; a possible D gene is TRBD1 (6 bases). The germline CDR1 and CDR2 sequences are MNHEY and SVGAGI. The CDR3 runs to 16 residues. With 0 bases removed from V and 0 bases from J, the gap between germline ends came to 10 bases. The CDR3 spells CASSYSTGPSTDTQYF. For the CDR3, the DNA is TGTGCCAGCAGTTACTCGACAGGACCCAGCACAGATACGCAGTATTTT.

The rearrangement links TRBV7-2 to TRBJ2-1; 8 positions match TRBD2. Germline values: CDR1 SGHTA, CDR2 FQGNSA. This CDR3 comprises 15 residues. With V trimmed by 5 bases and J by 5 bases, 8 bases remained unmatched. CDR3 sequence (DNA): TGTGCCAGCAGCCTTACGGGCGGGGGGCACAATGAGCAGTTCTTC. It specifies CASSLTGGGHNEQFF.

The J gene is TRBJ2-3, the V gene TRBV27; 13 positions match TRBD2. V shed 5 bases, J shed 2 bases, and the junction held 10 bases outside the gene matches. This CDR3 is 18 amino acids long. The V gene's germline CDR1 is MNHEY and CDR2 SMNVEV (reference sequence). The CDR3 DNA reads TGTGCCAGCAGTAGCTTGGGACTAGCGGGGAGCCTCACAGATACGCAGTATTTT. As protein: CASSSLGLAGSLTDTQYF.

This chain joins TRBV28 and TRBJ2-7; 8 nucleotides align to TRBD1. CDR3 length equals 15 residues. CDR1 and CDR2 (germline): MDHEN, SYDVKM. Losses at the gene ends were 3 bases for V and 2 bases for J; bases not matched to a gene: 6. The CDR3 nucleotides read TGTGCCAGCAGTTTTCGGGACAGGATTACCTACGAGCAGTACTTC. Translated, it gives CASSFRDRITYEQYF. The whole variable domain, filled in from reference TRBV28 and TRBJ2-7, reads DVKVTQSSRYLVKRTGEKVFLECVQDMDHENMFWYRQDPGLGLRLIYFSYDVKMKEKGDIPEGYSVSREKKERFSLILESASTNQTSMYLCASSFRDRITYEQYFGPGTRLTVT.

The chain joins TRBV7-8 to TRBJ2-1; 11 nucleotides line up with TRBD2. V lost 3 bases, J lost 9 bases, and 7 bases stayed unmatched. This CDR3 contains 15 residues. The germline CDR1 and CDR2 sequences are SGHVS and FQNEAQ. CDR3 region: CASSFETSGVGEQFF. The CDR3 DNA is TGTGCCAGCAGCTTCGAGACTAGCGGGGTTGGTGAGCAGTTCTTC.